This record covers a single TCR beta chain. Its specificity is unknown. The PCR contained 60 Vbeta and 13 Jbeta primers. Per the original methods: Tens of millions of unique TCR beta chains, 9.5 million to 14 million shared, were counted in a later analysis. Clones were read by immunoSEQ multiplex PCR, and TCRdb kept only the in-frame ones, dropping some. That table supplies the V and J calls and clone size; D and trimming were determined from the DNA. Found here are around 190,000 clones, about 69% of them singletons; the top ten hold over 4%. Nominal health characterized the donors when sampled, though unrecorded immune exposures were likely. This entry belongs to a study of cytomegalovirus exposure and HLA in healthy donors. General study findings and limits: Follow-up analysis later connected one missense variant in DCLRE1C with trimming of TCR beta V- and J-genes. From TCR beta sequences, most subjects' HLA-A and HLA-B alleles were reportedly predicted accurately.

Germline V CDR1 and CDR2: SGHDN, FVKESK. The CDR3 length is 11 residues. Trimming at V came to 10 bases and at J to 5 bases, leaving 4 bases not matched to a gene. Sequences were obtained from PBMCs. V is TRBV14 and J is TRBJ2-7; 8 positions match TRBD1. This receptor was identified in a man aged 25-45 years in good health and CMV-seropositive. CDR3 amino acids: CATSGGNEQYF. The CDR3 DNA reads TGTGCCACCTCAGGGGGCAACGAGCAGTACTTC.